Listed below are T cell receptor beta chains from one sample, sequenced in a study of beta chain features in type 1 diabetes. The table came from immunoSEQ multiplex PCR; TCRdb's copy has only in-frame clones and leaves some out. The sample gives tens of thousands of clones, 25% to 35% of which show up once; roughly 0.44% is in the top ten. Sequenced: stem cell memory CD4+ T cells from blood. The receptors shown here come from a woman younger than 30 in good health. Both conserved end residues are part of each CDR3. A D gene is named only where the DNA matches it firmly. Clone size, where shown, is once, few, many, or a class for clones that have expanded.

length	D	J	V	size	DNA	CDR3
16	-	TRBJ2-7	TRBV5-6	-	TGTGCCAGCAACAAAAGGACGACAGATTCTTCCTACGAGCAGTACTTC	CASNKRTTDSSYEQYF
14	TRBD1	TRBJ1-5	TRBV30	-	TGTGCCTGGAACTCACAGGGGGGGAATCAGCCCCAGCATTTT	CAWNSQGGNQPQHF
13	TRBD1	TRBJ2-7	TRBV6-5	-	TGTGCCAGCATGTCCGGACAGGGGCACGAGCAGTACTTC	CASMSGQGHEQYF
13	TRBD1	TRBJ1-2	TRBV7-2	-	TGTGCCAGCAGCTCTGGACAGGCCTATGGCTACACCTTC	CASSSGQAYGYTF
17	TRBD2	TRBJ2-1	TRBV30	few	TGTGCCTGGAGTGCTCCCCCAGGCGAGCGGGACTACAATGAGCAGTTCTTC	CAWSAPPGERDYNEQFF
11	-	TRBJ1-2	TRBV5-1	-	TGCGCCAGCAGATGGGAGGATGGCTACACCTTC	CASRWEDGYTF
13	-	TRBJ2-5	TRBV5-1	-	TGCGCCAGCAGCTTGGCACCAGAAGAGACCCAGTACTTC	CASSLAPEETQYF
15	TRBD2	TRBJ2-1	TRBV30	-	TGTGCCTGGAGTGTAAGCGGGGCCCCCTACAATGAGCAGTTCTTC	CAWSVSGAPYNEQFF
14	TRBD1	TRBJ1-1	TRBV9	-	TGTGCCAGCAGCCTAGGGACAGGGGACACTGAAGCTTTCTTT	CASSLGTGDTEAFF
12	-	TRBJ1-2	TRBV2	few	TGTGCCAGCAACCGGGTCCGGGATGGCTACACCTTC	CASNRVRDGYTF
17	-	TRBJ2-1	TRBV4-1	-	TGCGCCAGCAGCCAAGGGAGGGCTCGAAGCTCCTACAATGAGCAGTTCTTC	CASSQGRARSSYNEQFF
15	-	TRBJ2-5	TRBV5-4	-	TGTGCCAGCAGCTTGGGACCCACACGGGAAGAGACCCAGTACTTC	CASSLGPTREETQYF
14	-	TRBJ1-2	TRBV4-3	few	TGCGCCAGCAGCCAAGATCGGAGGCAGGGGGGCTACACCTTC	CASSQDRRQGGYTF
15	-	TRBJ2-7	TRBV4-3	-	TGCGCCAGCACCCAAACTGCGGGGGCCGCCGGGGAGCAGTACTTC	CASTQTAGAAGEQYF
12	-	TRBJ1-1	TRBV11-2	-	TGTGCCAGCAGCTTAGATCGGCAGACTGGTTTCTTT	CASSLDRQTGFF
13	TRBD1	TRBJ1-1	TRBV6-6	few	TGTGCCATCTTGGACAGGTTGAGCACTGAAGCTTTCTTT	CAILDRLSTEAFF
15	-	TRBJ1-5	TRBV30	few	TGTGCCTGGAGTGTCCAAGGGGCATTCAATCAGCCCCAGCATTTT	CAWSVQGAFNQPQHF
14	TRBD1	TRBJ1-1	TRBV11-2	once	TGTGCCAGCAGCGTCGAGACAGGGGGCACTGAAGCTTTCTTT	CASSVETGGTEAFF
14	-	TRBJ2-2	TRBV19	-	TGTGCCAGTAGTGCCTCTCAGGGTATCGGGGAGCTGTTTTTT	CASSASQGIGELFF
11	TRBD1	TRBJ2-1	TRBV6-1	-	TGTGCCAGCAGAGGACAGGGGGAGCAGTTCTTC	CASRGQGEQFF
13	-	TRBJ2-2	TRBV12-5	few	TGTGCTAGTGGTTTGCAGTCTACCGGGGAGCTGTTTTTT	CASGLQSTGELFF
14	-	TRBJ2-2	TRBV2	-	TGTGCCAGCACCCAGCAGGGTAACACCGGGGAGCTGTTTTTT	CASTQQGNTGELFF
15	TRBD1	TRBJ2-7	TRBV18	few	TGTGCCAGCTCAATCGTAGGGACAGGGAACTACGAGCAGTACTTC	CASSIVGTGNYEQYF
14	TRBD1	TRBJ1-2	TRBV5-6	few	TGTGCCAGCAGCTCGGACAGGCAGGCTTATGGCTACACCTTC	CASSSDRQAYGYTF
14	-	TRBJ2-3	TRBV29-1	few	TGCAGCGTTACGGTCTCCCAGCGGAGAGATACGCAGTATTTT	CSVTVSQRRDTQYF
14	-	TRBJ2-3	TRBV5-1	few	TGCGCCAGCAGCTTGATGGCAAGCACAGATACGCAGTATTTT	CASSLMASTDTQYF
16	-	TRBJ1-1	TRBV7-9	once	TGTGCCAGCAGCTTAAGGAAGGGAGGGAAGAACACTGAAGCTTTCTTT	CASSLRKGGKNTEAFF
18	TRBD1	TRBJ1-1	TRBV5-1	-	TGCGCCAGCAGTTATACTATGACGGCAGGGGGCCTGAACACTGAAGCTTTCTTT	CASSYTMTAGGLNTEAFF
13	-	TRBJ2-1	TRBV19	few	TGTGCCAGTAGTATCGGTCAGGTCGGTGAGCAGTTCTTC	CASSIGQVGEQFF
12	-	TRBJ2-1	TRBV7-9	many	TGTGCCAGCAGCTTTCATGACAATGAGCAGTTCTTC	CASSFHDNEQFF
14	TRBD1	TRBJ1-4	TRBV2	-	TGTGCCAGCAGAACCGGGACAGTTGGTGAAAAACTGTTTTTT	CASRTGTVGEKLFF
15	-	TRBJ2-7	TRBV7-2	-	TGTGCCAGCAGCTCGACGACAGGCCGGTCCTACGAGCAGTACTTC	CASSSTTGRSYEQYF
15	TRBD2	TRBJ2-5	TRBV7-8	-	TGTGCCAGCAGCTTAGGAGCGGGGTACCAAGAGACCCAGTACTTC	CASSLGAGYQETQYF
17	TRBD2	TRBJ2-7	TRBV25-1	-	TGTGCCAGCAGTGATGGTTGGAGCGGGGGGCCCTCCTACGAGCAGTACTTC	CASSDGWSGGPSYEQYF
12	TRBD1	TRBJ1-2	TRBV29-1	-	TGCAGCGTGGGGACAGGGGACTATGGCTACACCTTC	CSVGTGDYGYTF
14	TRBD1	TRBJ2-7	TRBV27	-	TGTGCCAGCAAAATGGGACAGAGATCCTACGAGCAGTACTTC	CASKMGQRSYEQYF
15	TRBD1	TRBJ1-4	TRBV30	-	TGTGCCTGGAGTCCCCGGGACAGGGGGGGAGAAAAACTGTTTTTT	CAWSPRDRGGEKLFF
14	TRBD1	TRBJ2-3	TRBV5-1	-	TGCGCCAGCAGCTTAGGACAGGACACAGATACGCAGTATTTT	CASSLGQDTDTQYF